This entry concerns a single T cell receptor (beta chain). The data derive from a study of early T cells in non-severe SARS-CoV-2 infection. Germline CDR1 SGHDT, CDR2 YYEEEE. The CDR3 spans 15 residues. J gave up 2 bases and V 2 bases, and 4 bases lay outside the gene matches. The TCR library protocol attached unique molecular identifiers to the individual cDNA molecules. TCRdb reprocessed the 5' RACE reads via MiXCR and lists one record per CDR3 protein. This repertoire shows around 61,000 distinct CDR3 sequences, 10% to 14% found once; its top ten account for 1.5% to 2%. This sequence originates from an adult who was a healthcare worker with PCR-confirmed SARS-CoV-2 infection or an uninfected control (not recorded which). Sequencing input: whole blood. The chain joins TRBV5-6 to TRBJ2-4; the match to TRBD2 covers 7 bases. CDR3 sequence: CASSFLAGPKNIQYF. The CDR3 nucleotides are TGTGCCAGCAGCTTTTTAGCGGGCCCCAAAAACATTCAGTACTTC. The full variable domain, rest sourced from reference TRBV5-6 and TRBJ2-4, is DAGVTQSPTHLIKTRGQQVTLRCSPKSGHDTVSWYQQALGQGPQFIFQYYEEEERQRGNFPDRFSGHQFPNYSSELNVNALLLGDSALYLCASSFLAGPKNIQYFGAGTRLSVL.